The 20 T cell receptor beta chains below all came from one sample that was sequenced in a study of tumor-infiltrating lymphocytes in localized non-small cell lung cancer. Sequencing used immunoSEQ multiplex PCR; TCRdb keeps in-frame clones, though not all of them. The sample includes more than 10,000 clones, 70% to 80% of them seen just once. The sample taken for sequencing was lung tumor tissue. These receptors all come from a human donor with non-small cell lung cancer.

This clone was recorded a few times. The CDR3 nucleotides are TGTGCCAGCAGTTGGCGGGGGAGCGGAACAGATACGCAGTATTTT. Translated: CASSWRGSGTDTQYF. The rearrangement links TRBV6-5 to TRBJ2-3; TRBD2 agrees at 7 bases. Germline V CDR1 and CDR2: MNHEY, SVGAGI. The CDR3 sequence is 15 residues long. Trimming at V came to 4 bases and at J to 3 bases, leaving 7 bases not matched to a gene.

This rearrangement joins TRBV7-8 to TRBJ2-7, with D maybe TRBD2 (7 bases). V was pared by 2 bases and J by 5 bases, with 19 bases between. Germline CDR1 and CDR2: SGHVS and FQNEAQ. This CDR3 contains 16 residues. CDR3 DNA sequence: TGTGCCAGCAGCTTACCGTCCGGGGGCGGGAGTAACGAGCAGTACTTC. Translation gives CASSLPSGGGSNEQYF.

The chain combines TRBV2 with TRBJ1-1; D gene ambiguous. This CDR3 comprises 13 residues. V lost 8 bases to trimming and J lost 3 bases, with 13 bases between them. From germline, CDR1 is SNHLY and CDR2 FYNNEI. The CDR3 DNA reads TGTGCCAGCGACGACGATGCGCACACTGAAGCTTTCTTT. This gives the protein CASDDDAHTEAFF.

This chain uses TRBV4-1 with TRBJ2-7; possibly TRBD2 for D (6 bases). Trimming shortened V by 0 bases and J by 2 bases, and 14 bases separated the two germline ends. The CDR3 consists of 16 residues. Germline CDR1 reads MGHRA; CDR2 reads YSYEKL. The CDR3 protein is CASSQDQSSGTYEQYF. The CDR3 nucleotides are TGCGCCAGCAGCCAAGATCAAAGTAGCGGAACCTACGAGCAGTACTTC.

The rearrangement uses TRBV6-1 and TRBJ1-5; D unclear. The length of the CDR3 is 16 residues. The germline gives CDR1 MNHNS, CDR2 SASEGT. With 4 bases removed from V and 5 bases from J, the gap between germline ends came to 18 bases. The CDR3 DNA sequence: TGTGCCAGCAGTGTCAGACTAGGACCAAGCGATCAGCCCCAGCATTTT. It encodes CASSVRLGPSDQPQHF.

J is TRBJ1-3 and V is TRBV9, with D tentatively TRBD1 (5 bases). Germline V lookup: CDR1 SGDLS, CDR2 YYNGEE. CDR3 size: 16 residues. V lost 4 bases to trimming and J lost 2 bases, with 16 bases between them. CDR3 in amino acids: CASSFTLRGTGNTIYF. In DNA form, the CDR3 reads TGTGCCAGCAGCTTCACGCTGAGGGGAACTGGAAACACCATATATTTT.

For the CDR3, the DNA is TGTGCTAGTGGTAACGAAGGTACGCAGTATTTT. This sequence encodes CASGNEGTQYF. The chain combines TRBV12-5 with TRBJ2-3; no clear D. The CDR3 is 11 amino acids. V was pared by 5 bases and J by 8 bases, with 8 bases between. Per germline, CDR1 LGHNT and CDR2 FRNRAP.

The chain joins TRBV11-2 to TRBJ2-6, with a weak D call TRBD2 (5 bases). V lost 5 bases and J lost 4, with 24 bases in between. Germline lookup yields CDR1 SGHAT and CDR2 FQNNGV. This CDR3 has 19 amino acids. DNA of the CDR3: TGTGCCAGCAGCCAGCGGCAGATGGGTAGCCCCTCCGGGGCCAACGTCCTGACTTTC. Translated, it gives CASSQRQMGSPSGANVLTF.

The chain carries TRBV6-6 and TRBJ1-3; D not certain. Trimming removed 9 bases from V and 4 bases from J, with 16 bases in between. The CDR3 is 14 amino acids. Germline lookup yields CDR1 MNHNY and CDR2 SVGAGI (reference sequence). CDR3 DNA sequence: TGTGCCAGTTCCCTTACGCGGGTGGGAAACACCATATATTTT. It is translated as CASSLTRVGNTIYF.

This clone has just a few counts. A read error may account for a junction end that differs from germline. The chain has TRBV6-5 and TRBJ1-5; D unresolved. CDR1 MNHEY and CDR2 SVGAGI come from the germline V gene. The CDR3 sequence is 15 residues long. CDR3 region: CATLPTGPLNQPQHF. The CDR3 region has the DNA TGCGCGACACTCCCAACTGGGCCCCTCAATCAGCCCCAGCATTTT.

The V and J genes are TRBV7-9 and TRBJ2-3; TRBD2 matches at 15 bases. The junction had 4 bases not matched to a gene; V was cut back by 2 bases and J by 4 bases. Germline CDR1 SEHNR, CDR2 FQNEAQ (reference sequence). CDR3 length: 17 amino acids. The CDR3 coding sequence is TGTGCCAGCAGCTTATCGGGACTAGCGGGAGGAGCAGATACGCAGTATTTT. It specifies CASSLSGLAGGADTQYF.

The chain combines TRBV25-1 with TRBJ2-7; TRBD1 agrees at 11 bases. Germline CDR1 and CDR2: MGHDK and SYGVNS. J gave up 2 bases and V 7 bases, and 4 bases lay outside the gene matches. The CDR3 runs 14 residues. The chain's CDR3 is CASIGTGGTYEQYF. The CDR3 DNA reads TGTGCCAGCATCGGGACAGGGGGAACCTACGAGCAGTACTTC.

The V and J genes are TRBV9 and TRBJ1-2, with 9 bases fitting TRBD1. V lost 3 bases, J lost 1 base, and 4 bases stayed unmatched. This CDR3 spans 15 amino acids. The germline V gene has CDR1 SGDLS and CDR2 YYNGEE. The CDR3 sequence is CASSGGGQGNYGYTF. CDR3 nucleotide sequence: TGTGCCAGCAGCGGTGGGGGACAGGGTAACTATGGCTACACCTTC.

This chain joins TRBV5-1 and TRBJ1-1; the D is unclear. The CDR3 covers 14 residues. Trimming shortened V by 0 bases and J by 5 bases, and 11 bases separated the two germline ends. From germline, CDR1 is SGHRS and CDR2 YFSETQ. The CDR3 bases are TGCGCCAGCAGCTTGGCCGGCGGCCTGACTGAAGCTTTCTTT. It encodes CASSLAGGLTEAFF.

This clone showed up just once. The rearrangement links TRBV5-6 to TRBJ2-2; D perhaps matches TRBD2 (5 bases). Germline assignment: CDR1 SGHDT and CDR2 YYEEEE. There are 15 residues in the CDR3. Trimming left V 1 base short and J 2 bases short, with 9 bases between. The CDR3 reads CASSLRRRNTGELFF. In DNA, the CDR3 is TGTGCCAGCAGCTTGAGGAGGAGAAACACCGGGGAGCTGTTTTTT. The entire variable domain, with the rest obtained from reference TRBV5-6 and TRBJ2-2, is as follows: DAGVTQSPTHLIKTRGQQVTLRCSPKSGHDTVSWYQQALGQGPQFIFQYYEEEERQRGNFPDRFSGHQFPNYSSELNVNALLLGDSALYLCASSLRRRNTGELFFGEGSRLTVL.

The chain combines TRBV18 with TRBJ1-1; 7 bases are a match to TRBD1. V gave up 4 bases and J gave up 1 base; unmatched junction bases: 3. Germline values: CDR1 KGHSH, CDR2 LQKENI. This CDR3 is 14 amino acids long. The DNA for the CDR3 is TGTGCCAGCTCACTGGACAGGAGGAACACTGAAGCTTTCTTT. It yields the protein CASSLDRRNTEAFF.

The genes are TRBV10-3 and TRBJ1-2, with a possible D match to TRBD1 (5 bases). V lost 5 bases to trimming and J lost 4 bases, with 14 bases between them. Germline V CDR1 and CDR2: ENHRY, SYGVKD. The CDR3 length is 14 residues. The CDR3 sequence is CAISRNQGGYGYTF. Here the CDR3 DNA reads TGTGCCATCAGTCGAAATCAGGGTGGCTATGGCTACACCTTC.

The chain carries TRBV7-2 and TRBJ2-7, with 9 bases lining up with TRBD1. The germline V gene encodes CDR1 SGHTA and CDR2 FQGNSA. After removal of 5 bases from V and 7 bases from J, the junction contained 6 bases not matched to a gene. This CDR3 comprises 13 residues. The CDR3 is CASSGGQGREQYF. CDR3 DNA sequence: TGTGCCAGCAGCGGAGGACAGGGGCGTGAGCAGTACTTC.

In this sample, this clone turned up a few times. The genes are TRBV7-9 and TRBJ1-5; D remains unclear. From germline, CDR1 is SEHNR and CDR2 FQNEAQ (reference sequence). Trimming took off 1 base at V and 6 bases at J, with 7 bases between the two ends. There are 13 residues in the CDR3. The CDR3 here is CASSLEGGQPQHF. CDR3 in DNA: TGTGCCAGCAGCTTAGAGGGAGGTCAGCCCCAGCATTTT.

The J gene is TRBJ2-7, the V gene TRBV4-3; 7 bases fit TRBD1. This CDR3 region has 15 residues. Trimming at V came to 1 base and at J to 5 bases, leaving 8 bases not matched to a gene. Germline loops: CDR1 LGHNA, CDR2 YSLEER. CDR3 sequence: CASSQVALTGNEQYF. The CDR3 DNA reads as TGCGCCAGCAGCCAAGTAGCCCTGACAGGGAACGAGCAGTACTTC.